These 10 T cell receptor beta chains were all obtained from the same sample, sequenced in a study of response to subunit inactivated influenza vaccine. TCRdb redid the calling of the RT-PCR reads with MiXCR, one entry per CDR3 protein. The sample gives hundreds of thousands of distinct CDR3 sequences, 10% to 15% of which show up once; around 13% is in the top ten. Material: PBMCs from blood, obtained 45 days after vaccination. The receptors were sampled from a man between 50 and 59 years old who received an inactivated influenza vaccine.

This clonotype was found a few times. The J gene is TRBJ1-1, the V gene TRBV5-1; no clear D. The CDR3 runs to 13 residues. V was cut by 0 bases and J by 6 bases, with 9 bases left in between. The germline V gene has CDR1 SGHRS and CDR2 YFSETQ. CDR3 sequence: CASSLDGFAEAFF. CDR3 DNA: TGCGCCAGCAGCTTGGATGGGTTTGCTGAAGCTTTCTTT.

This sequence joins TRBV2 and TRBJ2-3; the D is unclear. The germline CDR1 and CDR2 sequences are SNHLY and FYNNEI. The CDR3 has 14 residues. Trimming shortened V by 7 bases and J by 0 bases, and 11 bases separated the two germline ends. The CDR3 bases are TGTGCCAGCACCAAAGGGCAGAGCACAGATACGCAGTATTTT. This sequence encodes CASTKGQSTDTQYF.

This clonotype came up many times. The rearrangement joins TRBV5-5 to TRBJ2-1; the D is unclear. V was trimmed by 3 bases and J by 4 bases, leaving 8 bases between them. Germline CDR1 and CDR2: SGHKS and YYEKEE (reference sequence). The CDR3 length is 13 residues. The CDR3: CASSSASYNEQFF. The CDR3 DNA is TGTGCCAGCAGCTCGGCGTCTTACAATGAGCAGTTCTTC.

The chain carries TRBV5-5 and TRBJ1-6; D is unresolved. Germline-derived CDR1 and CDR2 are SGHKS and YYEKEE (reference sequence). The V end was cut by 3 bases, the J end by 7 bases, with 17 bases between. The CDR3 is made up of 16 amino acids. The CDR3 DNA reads TGTGCCAGCAGCTGGCAAGAAGGGAACAAGAATTCACCCCTCCACTTT. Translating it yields CASSWQEGNKNSPLHF.

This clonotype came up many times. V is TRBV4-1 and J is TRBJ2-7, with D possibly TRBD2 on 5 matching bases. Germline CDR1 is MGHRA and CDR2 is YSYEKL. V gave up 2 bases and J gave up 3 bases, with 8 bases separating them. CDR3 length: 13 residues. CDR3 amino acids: CASSQWEYYEQYF. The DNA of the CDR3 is TGCGCCAGCAGCCAATGGGAGTACTACGAGCAGTACTTC.

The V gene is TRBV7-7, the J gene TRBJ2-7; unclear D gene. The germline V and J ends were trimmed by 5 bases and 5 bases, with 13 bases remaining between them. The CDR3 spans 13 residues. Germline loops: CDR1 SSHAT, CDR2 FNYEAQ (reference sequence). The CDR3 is CASSQSPGDEQYF. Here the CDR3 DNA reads TGTGCCAGCAGCCAATCGCCTGGCGACGAGCAGTACTTC.

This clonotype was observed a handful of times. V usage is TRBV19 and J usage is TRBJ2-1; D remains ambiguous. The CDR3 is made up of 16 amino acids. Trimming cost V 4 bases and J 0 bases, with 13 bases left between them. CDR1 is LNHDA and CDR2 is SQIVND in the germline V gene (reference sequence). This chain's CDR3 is CASSNYGRNSYNEQFF. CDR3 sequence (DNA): TGTGCCAGTAGTAACTACGGACGGAACTCCTACAATGAGCAGTTCTTC.

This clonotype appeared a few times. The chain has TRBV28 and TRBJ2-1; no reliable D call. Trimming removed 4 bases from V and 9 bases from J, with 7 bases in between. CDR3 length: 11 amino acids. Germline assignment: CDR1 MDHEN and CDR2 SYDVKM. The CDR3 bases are TGTGCCAGCAGTTGGAATGCTGAGCAGTTCTTC. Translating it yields CASSWNAEQFF.

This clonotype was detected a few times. DNA for the CDR3: TGCAGTGCCTCACTAGCGGCATCCTACAATGAGCAGTTCTTC. Its protein is CSASLAASYNEQFF. The chain couples TRBV20-1 to TRBJ2-1; 8 bases fit TRBD2. Looked up from germline, CDR1 is DFQATT and CDR2 is SNEGSKA (reference sequence). The CDR3 contains 14 residues. Losses at the gene ends were 6 bases for V and 1 base for J; bases not matched to a gene: 5.

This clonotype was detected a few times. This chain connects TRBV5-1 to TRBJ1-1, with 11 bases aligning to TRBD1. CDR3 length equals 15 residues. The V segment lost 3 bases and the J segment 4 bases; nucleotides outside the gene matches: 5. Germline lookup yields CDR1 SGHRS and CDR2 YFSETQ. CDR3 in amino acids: CASSYPGTGGTEAFF. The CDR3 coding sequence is TGCGCCAGCAGCTATCCAGGGACAGGGGGCACTGAAGCTTTCTTT.